This T cell receptor beta chain was sequenced during a study of T cells in Graves' hyperthyroidism and ophthalmopathy. Patients aged 18 to 65 with hyperthyroidism were newly diagnosed, with duration under 2 months. Uncontrolled infections, other autoimmune diseases, pregnancy or lactation led to exclusion of patients. This CDR3 region has 16 residues. Looked up from germline, CDR1 is LNHNV and CDR2 is YYDKDF (reference sequence). The trim removed 0 bases at V and 9 bases at J, leaving 7 bases unmatched. TCR beta CDR3 regions were amplified from RNA transcripts. The TCR CDR3 was amplified in a first-round RT-PCR using the HTBI primer set. In TCRdb, the multiplex PCR reads were re-called with MiXCR into one record per CDR3 protein. The sample holds 400,000 to 550,000 distinct CDR3 sequences; over 13% are singletons and the top ten take around a sixth. This clonotype was detected many times. The target antigen is unknown.

Study-wide points: Progression to ophthalmopathy was predicted a median of roughly 6.5 months early.

The receptor was derived from a woman under 30 with Graves' hyperthyroidism. Sequencing was carried out using blood. V and J are TRBV15 and TRBJ1-6; 8 bases are shared with TRBD1. The CDR3 is CATSRDRGQGVSPLHF. In DNA form, the CDR3 reads TGTGCCACCAGCAGAGATCGCGGACAGGGAGTTTCACCCCTCCACTTT.